The rows below give T cell receptor beta chains drawn from one sample of a study of T cells in narcolepsy. Method: immunoSEQ multiplex PCR; TCRdb's copy keeps in-frame clones and lacks some. The sample includes 35,000 or so clones, about 85% of them seen just once. Sequencing was carried out using CD45RA- memory CD4+ T cells from PBMCs. The receptors come from a human donor with narcolepsy. Each CDR3 is given with its conserved first and last residue.

J	V	CDR3
TRBJ1-1	TRBV4-2	CASSLQRTTPEAFF
TRBJ2-3	TRBV10-3	CATTRGDADTQYF
TRBJ2-5	TRBV19	CATRTLEGVQETQYF
TRBJ2-7	TRBV7-2	CASSSEVGEQYF
TRBJ2-7	TRBV29-1	CSVGHSASYEQYF
TRBJ2-5	TRBV14	CASSRSNKRQYF
TRBJ1-6	TRBV18	CASSPQQGGNSPLHF
TRBJ2-7	TRBV5-4	CASSNDRTHEQYF
TRBJ2-7	TRBV11-1	CASRGPGYEQYF
TRBJ2-5	TRBV28	CASSSFGGQETQYF
TRBJ1-2	TRBV14	CASSLGVTGGAGYGYTF
TRBJ2-7	TRBV7-2	CASSLGPSTYEQYF
TRBJ2-7	TRBV11-2	CASSLPGQGSEQYF
TRBJ2-7	TRBV7-2	CASSPRTGGSYEQYF
TRBJ2-1	TRBV5-1	CASSLESAYNEQFF
TRBJ1-5	TRBV9	CASSVYGGQGQSQHF
TRBJ1-2	TRBV19	CASRTDYGYTF
TRBJ2-7	TRBV5-5	CASSLNTNYEQYF
TRBJ2-7	TRBV9	CASSVVTSGVNEQYF